The clone carrying this TCR beta chain was seen a handful of times. No antigen is known for it. The data are from a study of Ad26.COV2.S vaccination and SARS-CoV-2 variants. Notes on the study in general: The TCR breadth and depth analyses may have produced an underestimate of total T cell responses.

The germline CDR1 and CDR2 sequences are SEHNR and FQNEAQ (reference sequence). Trimming removed 7 bases from V and 5 bases from J; junction bases left unmatched: 7. The CDR3 spans 13 residues. The repertoire was sequenced with immunoSEQ multiplex PCR; TCRdb's copy has only in-frame clones and lacks some. The sample lists under 600,000 clones; roughly nine tenths were seen once. Regarding treatment: some 20 received Ad26.COV2.S at low or high dose, single or two shots; roughly five received placebo; per-sample allocation not given. It was on day 63 after the first vaccine or placebo injection that samples were taken.

The source of this sequence is a person aged 18-65 years who received the Ad26.COV2.S COVID-19 vaccine or a placebo. The sample was peripheral blood, taken in a trial of Ad26.COV2.S vaccine versus placebo. The chain combines TRBV7-9 with TRBJ2-7; the match to TRBD2 covers 8 bases. The DNA for the CDR3 is TGTGCCAGCACCCTTAGCGGGAACGACGAGCAGTACTTC. This translates into CASTLSGNDEQYF.